The T cell receptor (beta chain) under discussion was sequenced for a study of CD8+CD57+ T cells in acquired aplastic anemia. General study results and limits: Between patients and controls, some 31 CD8+ CDR3 sequences were found in common. The CD8+ Simpson's diversity of patients and controls was not significantly different.

Investigators profiled TCR beta VDJ and CDR3 from genomic DNA template. Using its own MiXCR run on the reads, TCRdb lists one record per CDR3 protein. The data contain under 200,000 distinct CDR3 sequences, around 66% of them seen just once; the ten biggest clones take up about 45%. The germline V gene encodes CDR1 SQVTM and CDR2 ANQGSEA. The CDR3 sequence is 13 residues long. V gave up 6 bases and J gave up 3 bases, with 12 bases separating them. Concerning this clonotype itself: Its matching antigen is unknown.

The sample was sorted CD4+, CD8+, or CD8+CD57+ T cells (not recorded which) from PBMCs. The clonotype comes from a human donor with severe aplastic anemia or a healthy control (not recorded which). The chain joins TRBV29-1 to TRBJ2-1; D may be TRBD1 (5 bases). The CDR3 spells CSVAMTDYNEQFF. Written as DNA, the CDR3 is TGCAGCGTCGCTATGACAGACTACAATGAGCAGTTCTTC.